These 22 T cell receptor beta chains were sequenced from one sample in a study of cytomegalovirus exposure and HLA in healthy donors. The study ran its PCR with 60 Vbeta and 13 Jbeta primers. TCRdb keeps only in-frame clones here, not all; method: immunoSEQ multiplex PCR. The top ten clones hold 2% to 2.5% of a sample with 180,000 or so clones, under 80% of them seen once. The sample comprised PBMCs. These receptors came from a human donor in good health.

This sequence joins TRBV9 and TRBJ1-1, with 7 bases identical to TRBD1. The CDR3 contains 13 residues. V trimming: 3 bases; J trimming: 1 base; junction bases outside the gene matches: 0. Germline CDR1 and CDR2: SGDLS and YYNGEE. The CDR3 reads CASSGQGNTEAFF. The DNA of the CDR3 is TGTGCCAGCAGCGGACAGGGGAACACTGAAGCTTTCTTT.

This clone was observed a few times. The gene calls are TRBV7-9 and TRBJ2-2; D gene ambiguous. The ends were cut back, 8 bases at V and 7 bases at J, with 5 bases in the middle. CDR1 is SEHNR and CDR2 is FQNEAQ in the germline V gene (reference sequence). CDR3 size: 10 residues. The CDR3 DNA follows: TGTGCCAGCCTAGTCGGGGAGCTGTTTTTT. The encoded protein is CASLVGELFF.

There are a few counts of this clone. This rearrangement joins TRBV6-1 to TRBJ1-2; no definite D call. The length of the CDR3 is 14 residues. Germline lookup yields CDR1 MNHNS and CDR2 SASEGT. Trimming removed 5 bases at V and 3 bases at J, with 13 bases between. The CDR3 sequence: CASSPLRVDYGYTF. CDR3 coding DNA: TGTGCCAGCAGTCCCCTGCGGGTCGACTATGGCTACACCTTC.

The chain employs TRBV6-4 and TRBJ2-7; possible D gene TRBD2, 5 bases. Germline CDR1 reads MRHNA; CDR2 reads SNTAGT. V lost 9 bases and J 1 base, leaving 7 bases between the germline ends. The CDR3 extends over 11 amino acids. As DNA, the CDR3 is TGTGCCAGGAGAGGGTCCTACGAGCAGTACTTC. Its protein product is CARRGSYEQYF.

The V gene is TRBV19, the J gene TRBJ1-5; 10 bases align to TRBD1. Germline V lookup: CDR1 LNHDA, CDR2 SQIVND (reference sequence). V dropped 6 bases and J dropped 5; count of bases not matched to a gene: 1. The CDR3 is 13 amino acids. CDR3 DNA: TGTGCCAGTAGGACAGGGGGCGATCAGCCCCAGCATTTT. It translates to CASRTGGDQPQHF.

The CDR3 sequence: CAWKRDRSNAEAFF. Written as DNA, the CDR3 is TGTGCCTGGAAAAGGGACAGGTCTAACGCTGAAGCTTTCTTT. The chain employs TRBV30 and TRBJ1-1; 8 nucleotides align to TRBD1. V gave up 4 bases and J gave up 6 bases; unmatched junction bases: 10. The CDR3 is made up of 14 amino acids. In germline, CDR1 is GTSNPN, CDR2 SVGIG (reference sequence).

The chain joins TRBV5-8 to TRBJ1-4; D is ambiguous. The length of the CDR3 is 15 residues. Trimming removed 4 bases at V and 0 bases at J, with 10 bases between. The germline V gene encodes CDR1 SGHTS and CDR2 YDEGEE. For the CDR3, the DNA is TGTGCCAGCAGCCCCGGGTCCTCAACTAATGAAAAACTGTTTTTT. It translates to CASSPGSSTNEKLFF.

The chain has TRBV5-4 and TRBJ1-2; tentatively, D is TRBD1 (5 bases). V lost 4 bases and J 3 bases, leaving 16 bases between the germline ends. This CDR3 region has 15 residues. The V gene's germline CDR1 is SGHNT and CDR2 YYREEE (reference sequence). The CDR3 here is CASSPEVRVDYGYTF. The DNA for the CDR3 is TGTGCCAGCAGCCCGGAAGTCAGGGTGGACTATGGCTACACCTTC.

This clone appeared once. The rearrangement uses TRBV6-5 and TRBJ2-3, with D possibly matching TRBD2 (5 bases). CDR1 and CDR2 from the germline V gene are MNHEY and SVGAGI. Between the trimmed V and J ends, which lost 2 bases and 0 bases, there was a span of 9 bases. This CDR3 region has 15 residues. The DNA for the CDR3 is TGTGCCAGCAGTTACACTCCGGGGAGCACAGATACGCAGTATTTT. Encoded protein: CASSYTPGSTDTQYF.

This chain joins TRBV30 and TRBJ1-2, with 9 bases lining up with TRBD1. CDR1 GTSNPN and CDR2 SVGIG come from the germline V gene (reference sequence). V trimming: 2 bases; J trimming: 5 bases; junction bases outside the gene matches: 9. The CDR3 is 15 amino acids. CDR3 coding DNA: TGTGCCTGGAGTCCCGGGACAGGGCGAGGGTATGGCTACACCTTC. It specifies CAWSPGTGRGYGYTF.

This chain links TRBV18 with TRBJ1-6; D not resolved. Trimming took 1 base from V and 9 from J, leaving 13 bases between them. The CDR3 sequence is 15 residues long. In germline, CDR1 is KGHSH, CDR2 LQKENI. In DNA, the CDR3 is TGTGCCAGCTCACCACGCGAAGTCGGAGGTTCACCCCTCCACTTT. Translating it yields CASSPREVGGSPLHF.

This clone is a singleton in its sample. The chain carries TRBV6-6 and TRBJ2-7, with a tentative D call TRBD1 (6 bases). Germline V gene sequence: CDR1 MNHNY, CDR2 SVGAGI (reference sequence). This CDR3 region has 15 residues. Trimming left V 7 bases short and J 0 bases short, with 16 bases between. The chain's CDR3 is CASTTDSVGSYEQYF. The CDR3 nucleotides read TGTGCCAGCACCACGGACAGTGTAGGCTCCTACGAGCAGTACTTC.

The V and J genes are TRBV6-1 and TRBJ1-2; D gene ambiguous. Trimming took 3 bases from V and 9 from J, leaving 14 bases between them. The germline gives CDR1 MNHNS, CDR2 SASEGT. The CDR3 is 13 amino acids. CDR3: CASSEQTRMSYTF. The DNA for the CDR3 is TGTGCCAGCAGTGAGCAGACCAGGATGAGCTACACCTTC.

This chain joins TRBV5-5 and TRBJ2-7, with 10 bases identical to TRBD2. Germline assignment: CDR1 SGHKS and CDR2 YYEKEE (reference sequence). V lost 1 base and J lost 2; bases outside the gene matches: 0. This CDR3 region has 14 residues. CDR3 region: CASSLLAGAYEQYF. As DNA, the CDR3 is TGTGCCAGCAGCTTGCTAGCGGGGGCCTACGAGCAGTACTTC.

The V and J genes are TRBV10-1 and TRBJ2-5, with D unresolved. Judging by the DNA end, TRBJ2-7 fits better; the J call may be wrong. The CDR3 runs to 14 residues. Germline-derived CDR1 and CDR2 are WNHNN and SYGVQD (reference sequence). CDR3 region: CASSESGVYYEQYF. CDR3 bases: TGCGCCAGCAGTGAGTCCGGAGTATACTACGAGCAGTACTTC.

V and J are TRBV19 and TRBJ1-5; D is ambiguous. The germline CDR1 and CDR2 sequences are LNHDA and SQIVND (reference sequence). The CDR3 is made up of 15 amino acids. V was pared by 7 bases and J by 4 bases, with 17 bases between. CDR3: CASIEGGRPNQPQHF. CDR3 in DNA: TGTGCCAGTATAGAAGGAGGCAGACCTAATCAGCCCCAGCATTTT.

In DNA, the CDR3 is TGTGCCAGCAGCTTCTTCAGTGGAAACACCATATATTTT. Translating gives CASSFFSGNTIYF. The V and J genes are TRBV5-8 and TRBJ1-3; D remains unclear. Germline V lookup: CDR1 SGHTS, CDR2 YDEGEE. The CDR3 is made up of 13 amino acids. V dropped 2 bases and J dropped 3 bases, with 6 bases sitting between them.

This clone was recorded a few times. The sample carries other DNA sequences with the same CDR3. The chain carries TRBV7-3 and TRBJ2-2, with 8 bases identical to TRBD1. The CDR3 is 15 residues long. Germline V gives CDR1 SGHTA, CDR2 FQGTGA. Trimming took 4 bases from V and 0 from J; bases not matched to a gene: 1. CDR3 DNA sequence: TGTGCCAGCAGCTCACAGGGGGCGAACACCGGGGAGCTGTTTTTT. It specifies CASSSQGANTGELFF. Full variable domain (outside the CDR3, taken from reference TRBV7-3 and TRBJ2-2): GAGVSQTPSNKVTEKGKYVELRCDPISGHTALYWYRQSLGQGPEFLIYFQGTGAADDSGLPNDRFFAVRPEGSVSTLKIQRTERGDSAVYLCASSSQGANTGELFFGEGSRLTVL.

The chain uses TRBV4-1 and TRBJ2-7, with TRBD2 matching 11 bases. The ends lost 1 base at V and 4 bases at J; junction bases unmatched: 3. The CDR3 is 15 residues long. Germline-derived CDR1 and CDR2 are MGHRA and YSYEKL. CDR3 sequence (DNA): TGCGCCAGCAGCCAAGTAGCGGGGGGGCGGTACGAGCAGTACTTC. The encoded protein is CASSQVAGGRYEQYF.

The V and J genes are TRBV13 and TRBJ1-3; D may be TRBD1 (5 bases). There are 15 residues in the CDR3. Trimming cost V 0 bases and J 0 bases, with 6 bases left between them. CDR1 and CDR2 (germline): PRHDT, FYEKMQ (reference sequence). The chain's CDR3 is CASSLGGGSGNTIYF. CDR3 nucleotide sequence: TGTGCCAGCAGCTTAGGCGGGGGCTCTGGAAACACCATATATTTT.

This chain links TRBV19 with TRBJ1-4; the D gene is possibly TRBD1 (5 bases). Trimming pared 3 bases from V and 8 bases from J, leaving 7 bases between. The germline CDR1 and CDR2 sequences are LNHDA and SQIVND (reference sequence). The CDR3 length is 12 residues. The CDR3 spells CASSIRTEKLFF. In DNA form, the CDR3 reads TGTGCCAGTAGTATCCGGACAGAAAAACTGTTTTTT.

CDR3 sequence: CASSPRQGNQPQHF. Here the CDR3 DNA reads TGTGCCAGTAGCCCGAGACAGGGGAATCAGCCCCAGCATTTT. V usage is TRBV19 and J usage is TRBJ1-5; 8 bases are a match to TRBD1. This CDR3 has 14 amino acids. Trimming removed 6 bases from V and 4 bases from J; junction bases left unmatched: 5. Looked up from germline, CDR1 is LNHDA and CDR2 is SQIVND (reference sequence).